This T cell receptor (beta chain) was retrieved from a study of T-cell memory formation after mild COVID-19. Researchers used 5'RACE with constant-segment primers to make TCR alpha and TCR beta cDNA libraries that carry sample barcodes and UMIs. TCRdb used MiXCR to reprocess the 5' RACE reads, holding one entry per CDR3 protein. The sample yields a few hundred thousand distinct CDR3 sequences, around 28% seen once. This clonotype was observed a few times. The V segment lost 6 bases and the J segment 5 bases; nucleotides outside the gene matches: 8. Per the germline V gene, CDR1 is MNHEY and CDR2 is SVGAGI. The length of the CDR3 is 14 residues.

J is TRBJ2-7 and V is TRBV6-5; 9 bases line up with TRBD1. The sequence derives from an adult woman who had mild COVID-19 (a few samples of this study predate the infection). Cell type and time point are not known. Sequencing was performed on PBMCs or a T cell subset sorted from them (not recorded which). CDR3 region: CASRSDRGAHEQYF. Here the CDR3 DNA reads TGTGCCAGCAGGTCCGACAGGGGGGCACACGAGCAGTACTTC.